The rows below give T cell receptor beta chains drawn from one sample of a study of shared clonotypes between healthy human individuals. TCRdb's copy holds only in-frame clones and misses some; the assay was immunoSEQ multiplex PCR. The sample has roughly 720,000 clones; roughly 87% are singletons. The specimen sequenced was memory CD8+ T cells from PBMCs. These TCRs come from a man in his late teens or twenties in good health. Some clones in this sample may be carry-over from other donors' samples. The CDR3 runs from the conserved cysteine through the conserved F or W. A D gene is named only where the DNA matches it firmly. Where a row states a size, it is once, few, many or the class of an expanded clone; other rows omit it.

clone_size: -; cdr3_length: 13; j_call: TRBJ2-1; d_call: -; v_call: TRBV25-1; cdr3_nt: TGTGCCAGTGCTCCCCGGATAGTGAATGAGCAGTTCTTC; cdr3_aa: CASAPRIVNEQFF
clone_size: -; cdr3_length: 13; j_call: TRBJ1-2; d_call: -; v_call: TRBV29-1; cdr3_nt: TGCAGCGTGGGAGGGGACACATCCTATGGCTACACCTTC; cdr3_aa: CSVGGDTSYGYTF
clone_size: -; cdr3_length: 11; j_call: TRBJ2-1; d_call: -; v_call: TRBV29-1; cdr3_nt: TGCAGCGTCATCAGGGTCGATGAGCAGTTCTTC; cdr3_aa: CSVIRVDEQFF
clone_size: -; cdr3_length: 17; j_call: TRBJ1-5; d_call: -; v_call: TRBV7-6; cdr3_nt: TGTGCCAGCAGCTTAGCGGGTCCTGGGACCAGTAGAGCGACCCAGCATTTT; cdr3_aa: CASSLAGPGTSRATQHF
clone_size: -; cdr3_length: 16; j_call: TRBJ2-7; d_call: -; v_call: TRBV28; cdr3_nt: TGTGCCAGCAGTTCCACTAGTGAGGGAGGACGCTACGAGCAGTACTTC; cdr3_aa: CASSSTSEGGRYEQYF
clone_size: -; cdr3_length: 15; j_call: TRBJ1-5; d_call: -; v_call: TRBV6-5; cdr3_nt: TGTGCCAGCAGAAGTGGACGGATGAGCAATCAGCCCCAGCATTTT; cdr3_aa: CASRSGRMSNQPQHF
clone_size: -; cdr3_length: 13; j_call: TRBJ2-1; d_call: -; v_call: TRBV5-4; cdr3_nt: TGTGCCAGCAGCTGGGACTCCTACAATGAGCAGTTCTTC; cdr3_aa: CASSWDSYNEQFF
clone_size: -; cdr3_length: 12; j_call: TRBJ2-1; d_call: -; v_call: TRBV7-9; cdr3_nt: TGTGCCAGCAGCTTAGAGCCCGCGGAGCAGTTCTTC; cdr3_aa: CASSLEPAEQFF
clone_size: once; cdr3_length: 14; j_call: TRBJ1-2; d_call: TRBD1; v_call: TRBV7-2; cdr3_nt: TGTGCCATCGACCTAACAGGGGCTAACTATGGCTACACCTTC; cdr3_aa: CAIDLTGANYGYTF
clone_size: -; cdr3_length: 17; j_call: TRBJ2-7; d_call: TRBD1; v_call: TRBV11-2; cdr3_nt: TGTGCCAGCAGCCGCAGTCCCGGGACAGGGGAGCCCTACGAGCAGTACTTC; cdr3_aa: CASSRSPGTGEPYEQYF
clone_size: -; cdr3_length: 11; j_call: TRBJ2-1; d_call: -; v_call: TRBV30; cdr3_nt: TGTGCCTGGGCAGGGAATTATGAGCAGTTCTTC; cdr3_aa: CAWAGNYEQFF
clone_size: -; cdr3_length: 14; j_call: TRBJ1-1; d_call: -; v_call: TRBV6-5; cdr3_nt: TGTGCCAGCAGTTACGTACTTATGAACACTGAAGCTTTCTTT; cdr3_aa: CASSYVLMNTEAFF
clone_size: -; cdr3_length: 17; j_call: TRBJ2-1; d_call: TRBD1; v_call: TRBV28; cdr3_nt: TGTGCCAGCAGTTTTACAGGGACAGGGAATTTCTACAATGAGCAGTTCTTC; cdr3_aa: CASSFTGTGNFYNEQFF
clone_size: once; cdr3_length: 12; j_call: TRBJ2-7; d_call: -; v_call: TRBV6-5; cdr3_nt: TGTGCCAGCGTCTCAGACCCTTACGAGCAGTACTTC; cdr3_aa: CASVSDPYEQYF
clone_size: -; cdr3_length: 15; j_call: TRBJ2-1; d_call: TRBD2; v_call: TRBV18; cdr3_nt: TGTGCCAGCTCGAGGGCCAGCGGGAGGAGCGATGAGCAGTTCTTC; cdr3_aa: CASSRASGRSDEQFF
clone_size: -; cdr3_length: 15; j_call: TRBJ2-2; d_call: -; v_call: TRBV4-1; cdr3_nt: TGCGCCAGCAGCCAAGGGAGAGGGAACACCGGGGAGCTGTTTTTT; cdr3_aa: CASSQGRGNTGELFF
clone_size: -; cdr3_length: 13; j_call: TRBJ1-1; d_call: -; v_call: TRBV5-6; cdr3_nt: TGTGCCAGCAGCGCCGCAGCGTACACTGAAGCTTTCTTT; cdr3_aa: CASSAAAYTEAFF
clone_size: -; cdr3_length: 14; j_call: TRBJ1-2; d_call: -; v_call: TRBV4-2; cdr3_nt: TGTGCCAGCAGCCAACTGGGGGCGGGCTATGGCTACACCTTC; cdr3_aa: CASSQLGAGYGYTF
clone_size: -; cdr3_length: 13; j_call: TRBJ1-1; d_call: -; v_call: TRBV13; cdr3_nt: TGTGCCAGCAGCTTGGGACTGAACACTGAAGCTTTCTTT; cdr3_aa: CASSLGLNTEAFF
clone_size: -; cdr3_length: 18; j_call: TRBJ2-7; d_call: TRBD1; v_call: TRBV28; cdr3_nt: TGTGCCAGCAGTTTGCCCGACAGGGGGGTAGTAGGGAATTACGAGCAGTACTTC; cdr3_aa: CASSLPDRGVVGNYEQYF
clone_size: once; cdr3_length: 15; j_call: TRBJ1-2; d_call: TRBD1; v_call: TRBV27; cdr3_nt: TGTGCCAGCAGTACCCACAGGGGAGCTAACTATGGCTACACCTTC; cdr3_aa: CASSTHRGANYGYTF
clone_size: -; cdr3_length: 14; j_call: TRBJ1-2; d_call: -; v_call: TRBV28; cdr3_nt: TGTGCCAGCAGTTTCCCCGAGTCGAACTATGGCTACACCTTC; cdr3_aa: CASSFPESNYGYTF
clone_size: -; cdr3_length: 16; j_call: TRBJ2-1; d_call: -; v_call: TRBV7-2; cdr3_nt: TGTGCCAGCAGCTCTACAGGGACACCTTCGGGCTATGAGCAGTTCTTC; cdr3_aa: CASSSTGTPSGYEQFF
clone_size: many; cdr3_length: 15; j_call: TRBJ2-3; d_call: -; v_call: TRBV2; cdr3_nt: TGTGCCAGTAGCACCGGGACCTTCTCCACAGATACGCAGTATTTT; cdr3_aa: CASSTGTFSTDTQYF
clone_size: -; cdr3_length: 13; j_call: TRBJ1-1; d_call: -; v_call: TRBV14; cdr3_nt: TGTGCCAGCAGCCAAGAACGGGGCACTGAAGCTTTCTTT; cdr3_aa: CASSQERGTEAFF
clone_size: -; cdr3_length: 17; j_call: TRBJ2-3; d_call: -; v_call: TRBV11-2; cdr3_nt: TGTGCCAGCAGCCCCGCTAGCCGGCCCTCTTCCACAGATACGCAGTATTTT; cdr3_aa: CASSPASRPSSTDTQYF
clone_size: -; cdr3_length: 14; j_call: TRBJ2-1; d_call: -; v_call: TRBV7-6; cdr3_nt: TGTGCCAGCAGCTTTCGGGGGTTGGGCAATGAGCAGTTCTTC; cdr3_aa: CASSFRGLGNEQFF
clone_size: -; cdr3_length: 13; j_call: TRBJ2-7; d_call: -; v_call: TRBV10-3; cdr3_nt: TGTGGGATGGGGCAACTAAGCTCCTACGAGCAGTACTTC; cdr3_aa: CGMGQLSSYEQYF
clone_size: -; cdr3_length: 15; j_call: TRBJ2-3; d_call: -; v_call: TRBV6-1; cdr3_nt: TGTGCCAGCAGTTCCCCGTTGCGAGGGGAAGATACGCAGTATTTT; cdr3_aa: CASSSPLRGEDTQYF
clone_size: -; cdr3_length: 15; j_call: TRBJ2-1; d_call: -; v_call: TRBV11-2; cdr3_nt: TGTGCCAGCAGAACAACAGGGAATTCCTACAATGAGCAGTTCTTC; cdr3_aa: CASRTTGNSYNEQFF
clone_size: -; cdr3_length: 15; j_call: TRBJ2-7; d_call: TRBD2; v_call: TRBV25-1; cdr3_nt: TGTGCCAGCAGTGCGGGACTAGCGTCCTCCTACGAGCAGTACTTC; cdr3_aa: CASSAGLASSYEQYF
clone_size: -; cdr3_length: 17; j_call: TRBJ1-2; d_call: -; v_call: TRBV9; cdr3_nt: TGTGCCAGCAGCGATACGTGGAAGACAGGCCCGTCGTCTGGCTACACCTTC; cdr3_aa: CASSDTWKTGPSSGYTF
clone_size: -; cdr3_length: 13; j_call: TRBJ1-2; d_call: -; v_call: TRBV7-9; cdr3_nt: TGTGCCAGCAGCCCGGTTGGAGGGGAAGGCTACACCTTC; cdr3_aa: CASSPVGGEGYTF
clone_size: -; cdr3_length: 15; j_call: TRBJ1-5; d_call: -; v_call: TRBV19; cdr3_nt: TGTGCCAGTAGTATCAAAGGTTCTTCGGGGCAGCCCCAGCATTTT; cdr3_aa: CASSIKGSSGQPQHF
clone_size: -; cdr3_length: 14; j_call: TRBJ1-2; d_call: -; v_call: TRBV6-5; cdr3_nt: TGTGCCAGCAGTTACAATGGGGGCGCGGATGGCTACACCTTC; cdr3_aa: CASSYNGGADGYTF
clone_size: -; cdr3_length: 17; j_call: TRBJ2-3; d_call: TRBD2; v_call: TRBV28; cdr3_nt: TGTGCCAGCAGCCCGGCCCGGGGACTAGCGGGTATAGATACGCAGTATTTT; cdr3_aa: CASSPARGLAGIDTQYF
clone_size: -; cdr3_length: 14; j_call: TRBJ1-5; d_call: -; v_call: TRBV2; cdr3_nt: TGTGCCAGCAGCGATACAGGGTGGGATCAGCCCCAGCATTTT; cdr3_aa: CASSDTGWDQPQHF
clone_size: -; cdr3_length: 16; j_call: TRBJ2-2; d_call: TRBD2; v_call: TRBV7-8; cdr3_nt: TGTGCCAGCAGCTTAGCGGGACTAGCGAACACCGGGGAGCTGTTTTTT; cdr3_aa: CASSLAGLANTGELFF
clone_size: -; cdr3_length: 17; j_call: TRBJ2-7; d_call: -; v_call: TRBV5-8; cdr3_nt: TGTGCCAGCAGCTTGTCTTTCGGGGGTTCCTTCTCCTACGAGCAGTACTTC; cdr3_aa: CASSLSFGGSFSYEQYF
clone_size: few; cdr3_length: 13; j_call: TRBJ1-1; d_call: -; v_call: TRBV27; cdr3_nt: TGTGCCAGCAGTTTAGTGAGAAACACTGAAGCTTTCTTT; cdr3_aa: CASSLVRNTEAFF
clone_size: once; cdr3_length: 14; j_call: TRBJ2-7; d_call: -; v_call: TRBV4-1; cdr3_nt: TGCGCCAGCAGCCCCCACAGGAGCTCCTACGAGCAGTACTTC; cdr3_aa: CASSPHRSSYEQYF
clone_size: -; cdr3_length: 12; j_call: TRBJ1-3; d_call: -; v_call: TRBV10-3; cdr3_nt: TGTGCCATGGCCGACTCTGGAAACACCATATATTTT; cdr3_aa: CAMADSGNTIYF
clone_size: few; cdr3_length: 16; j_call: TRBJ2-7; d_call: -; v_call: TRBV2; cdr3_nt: TGTGCCAGCAGTGAAGAGGAAACAGGAAGGCTCCACGAGCAGTACTTC; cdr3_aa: CASSEEETGRLHEQYF
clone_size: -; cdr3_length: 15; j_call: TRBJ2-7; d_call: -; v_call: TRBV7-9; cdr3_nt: TGTGCCAGCAGCAACGACAGGTTTCGAGGAGGCGAGCAGTACTTC; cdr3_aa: CASSNDRFRGGEQYF